Shown below are 25 T cell receptor beta chains from a single sample sequenced in a study of T-cell reconstitution after alpha-beta-depleted transplantation in children. Preparation of the TCRbeta library used unique molecular identifiers. TCRdb processed the PCR reads anew with MiXCR; each CDR3 protein has one entry. The data hold just under 550,000 distinct CDR3 sequences, with approximately 16% observed a single time. This material consisted of PBMCs from the stem cell graft donor, taken from the stem cell graft. These receptors all stem from a human donor who donated a stem cell graft to a child with acute lymphoblastic leukemia.

In its sample, this clonotype was seen a few times. The V call is TRBV7-6, the J call TRBJ2-2; D is perhaps TRBD1 or TRBD2 (5 bases each). The V gene lost 11 bases and the J gene lost 6 bases, with 13 bases spanning the gap. This CDR3 spans 12 amino acids. From germline, CDR1 is SGHVS and CDR2 FNYEAQ. CDR3 coding DNA: TGTGCCTCCGGGGCTCAGTCCGGGGAGCTGTTTTTT. Amino acid sequence: CASGAQSGELFF. The full variable domain, rest sourced from reference TRBV7-6 and TRBJ2-2, is GAGVSQSPRYKVTKRGQDVALRCDPISGHVSLYWYRQALGQGPEFLTYFNYEAQQDKSGLPNDRFSAERPEGSISTLTIQRTEQRDSAMYRCASGAQSGELFFGEGSRLTVL.

This clonotype has more than one count but fewer than ten. V usage is TRBV20-1 and J usage is TRBJ1-1; the D gene is possibly TRBD1 (5 bases). The CDR3 runs to 13 residues. Trimming left V 5 bases short and J 3 bases short, with 13 bases between. Germline V gene sequence: CDR1 DFQATT, CDR2 SNEGSKA (reference sequence). The CDR3 nucleotides read TGCAGTGCTGAGACAGATTCTTACACTGAAGCTTTCTTT. Its protein product is CSAETDSYTEAFF.

This clonotype has just a few counts. This chain connects TRBV20-1 to TRBJ2-5, with 7 bases identical to TRBD2. In germline, CDR1 is DFQATT, CDR2 SNEGSKA (reference sequence). Trimming cost V 6 bases and J 2 bases; bases outside gene matches: 6. This CDR3 comprises 13 residues. CDR3: CSARGGGQETQYF. CDR3 DNA: TGCAGTGCGCGGGGCGGGGGACAAGAGACCCAGTACTTC.

There are a few counts of this clonotype. The chain joins TRBV12-3 or TRBV12-4 to TRBJ1-5; no reliable D call. This CDR3 has 13 residues. V was clipped by 8 bases and J by 7 bases, with 15 bases between them. The CDR3 spells CASRAGNGQPQHF. DNA of the CDR3: TGTGCCAGCCGTGCCGGGAACGGGCAGCCCCAGCATTTT.

Turning to this clonotype: Mismatch with germline at one junction end may stem from a read error. The gene calls are TRBV19 and TRBJ2-7, with D possibly called TRBD1 or TRBD2 (5 bases each). From germline, CDR1 is LNHDA and CDR2 SQIVND (reference sequence). The length of the CDR3 is 14 residues. The CDR3 here is CASSIGGRSFEQYF. CDR3 nucleotide sequence: TGTGCCAGTAGTATAGGGGGACGGTCCTTCGAGCAGTACTTC.

The CDR3 DNA follows: TGTGCCAGCAGCTTAGCAGTCAGCTATAACACTGAAGCTTTCTTT. Translated, it gives CASSLAVSYNTEAFF. The rearrangement joins TRBV7-8 to TRBJ1-1; D not certain. This CDR3 contains 15 residues. CDR1 and CDR2 (germline): SGHVS, FQNEAQ. V was trimmed by 0 bases and J by 2 bases, leaving 10 bases between them.

The J gene is TRBJ1-2, the V gene TRBV25-1, with D uncertain. Looked up from germline, CDR1 is MGHDK and CDR2 is SYGVNS. V lost 1 base, J lost 8 bases, and 5 bases lay in between. The CDR3 is 11 residues long. The CDR3 sequence: CASSESSGYTF. The CDR3 DNA reads as TGTGCCAGCAGTGAATCGAGCGGCTACACCTTC.

The CDR3 loop is CASSVQGERYEQYF. As DNA, the CDR3 is TGCGCCAGCAGCGTACAGGGGGAGCGCTACGAGCAGTACTTC. This chain joins TRBV5-1 and TRBJ2-7; 8 bases are shared with TRBD1. Germline CDR1 reads SGHRS; CDR2 reads YFSETQ. The length of the CDR3 is 14 residues. The trim removed 4 bases at V and 3 bases at J, leaving 6 bases unmatched.

The rearrangement joins TRBV7-9 to TRBJ2-3, with TRBD2 as a possible D gene (5 bases). CDR3 length: 16 residues. V was clipped by 5 bases and J by 2 bases, with 17 bases between them. Germline-derived CDR1 and CDR2 are SEHNR and FQNEAQ (reference sequence). CDR3: CASSPSGPIFTDTQYF. The CDR3 DNA follows: TGTGCCAGCAGCCCCAGCGGTCCTATTTTCACAGATACGCAGTATTTT.

This clonotype was recorded many times. The chain is built from TRBV3-1 and TRBJ1-2; tentatively, D is TRBD1 (5 bases). The CDR3 is made up of 13 amino acids. Trimming left V 4 bases short and J 4 bases short, with 10 bases between. Germline CDR1 is LGHDT and CDR2 is YNNKEL (reference sequence). CDR3 region: CASSPGRTYGYTF. The CDR3 DNA reads TGTGCCAGCAGCCCGGGACGGACCTATGGCTACACCTTC.

V and J are TRBV21-1 and TRBJ2-6; the table calls TRBD1, which could not be checked here. TRBV21-1 is assigned pseudogene status. The CDR3 has 19 amino acids. Here the CDR3 DNA reads TGTGCCAGCAGCCCAATCGTGACAGCTACAAGCTCTGGGGCCAACGTCCTGACTTTC. Translated, it gives CASSPIVTATSSGANVLTF.

The CDR3 nucleotides read TGTGCCAGCGGACGGACACTTGATAGCACAGATACGCAGTATTTT. Amino acids: CASGRTLDSTDTQYF. J is TRBJ2-3 and V is TRBV2, with D possibly being TRBD1 (5 bases). The V gene lost 8 bases and the J gene lost 0 bases, with 15 bases spanning the gap. Germline V CDR1 and CDR2: SNHLY, FYNNEI. The CDR3 is made up of 15 amino acids.

The chain links TRBV3-1 to TRBJ2-7, with D perhaps TRBD2 (5 bases). The CDR3 is 15 amino acids. Germline CDR1 is LGHDT and CDR2 is YNNKEL (reference sequence). The V gene lost 0 bases and the J gene lost 4 bases, with 13 bases spanning the gap. CDR3 residues: CASSQEGDSVYEQYF. The CDR3 bases are TGTGCCAGCAGCCAAGAGGGAGATAGCGTTTACGAGCAGTACTTC.

This chain links TRBV7-8 with TRBJ2-7, with 9 bases fitting TRBD1. The CDR3 is made up of 15 amino acids. Germline CDR1 reads SGHVS; CDR2 reads FQNEAQ. The ends lost 4 bases at V and 7 bases at J; junction bases unmatched: 11. The chain's CDR3 is CASSSRDRALREQYF. The CDR3 region has the DNA TGTGCCAGCAGCTCCCGGGACAGGGCCTTACGAGAGCAGTACTTC.

The gene calls are TRBV20-1 and TRBJ2-2; TRBD2 aligns across 13 bases. CDR3 length equals 15 residues. Germline CDR1 DFQATT, CDR2 SNEGSKA (reference sequence). V gave up 5 bases and J gave up 1 base; unmatched junction bases: 1. This chain's CDR3 is CSARLAGGNTGELFF. CDR3 sequence (DNA): TGCAGTGCTCGACTAGCGGGAGGGAACACCGGGGAGCTGTTTTTT.

The V gene is TRBV6-1, the J gene TRBJ1-1; possibly TRBD1 for D (5 bases). V was shortened by 11 bases and J by 4 bases, with 17 bases between the two germline ends. This CDR3 comprises 13 residues. Germline-derived CDR1 and CDR2 are MNHNS and SASEGT. This CDR3 reads CAGLGGVSTEAFF. DNA for the CDR3: TGTGCCGGCCTGGGGGGGGTTAGCACTGAAGCTTTCTTT.

The chain has TRBV27 and TRBJ1-2; possible D gene TRBD1, 6 bases. The CDR3 extends over 15 amino acids. V was pared by 3 bases and J by 4 bases, with 15 bases between. Germline CDR1 and CDR2: MNHEY and SMNVEV (reference sequence). The CDR3 coding sequence is TGTGCCAGCAGTTTTGAGGGGGAGGAAATCTATGGCTACACCTTC. It specifies CASSFEGEEIYGYTF.

This clonotype came up many times. The chain joins TRBV30 to TRBJ2-1, with D possibly being TRBD1 (6 bases). The CDR3 spans 13 residues. Germline-derived CDR1 and CDR2 are GTSNPN and SVGIG (reference sequence). With 0 bases removed from V and 9 bases from J, the gap between germline ends came to 12 bases. CDR3 nucleotides: TGTGCCTGGAGTGTGGACAGCAGGGGTGAGCAGTTCTTC. It specifies CAWSVDSRGEQFF.

The chain carries TRBV6-1 and TRBJ1-1, with a weak D call TRBD1 (6 bases). Per germline, CDR1 MNHNS and CDR2 SASEGT. With 3 bases removed from V and 3 bases from J, the gap between germline ends came to 14 bases. The CDR3 sequence is 15 residues long. The CDR3 reads CASSDFGGADTEAFF. DNA of the CDR3: TGTGCCAGCAGTGATTTTGGGGGCGCGGACACTGAAGCTTTCTTT.

The V gene is TRBV5-7, the J gene TRBJ2-5; possibly TRBD1 or TRBD2 for D (5 bases each). TRBV5-7 is an open reading frame, and its role is uncertain. The CDR3 runs 16 residues. Trimming took 4 bases from V and 4 from J, leaving 20 bases between them. CDR3 DNA: TGTGCCAGCAGCCCCTACGCCCAGGGTGGGAGAGAGACCCAGTACTTC. Translated: CASSPYAQGGRETQYF.

This clonotype has a handful of counts. The chain uses TRBV27 and TRBJ2-7; D may be TRBD1 (6 bases). V was trimmed by 6 bases and J by 3 bases, leaving 24 bases between them. Germline V lookup: CDR1 MNHEY, CDR2 SMNVEV (reference sequence). The CDR3 covers 17 residues. The CDR3 loop reads CASSLRKQGELIYEQYF. The CDR3 DNA reads TGTGCCAGCAGCCTCCGAAAACAGGGAGAATTAATCTACGAGCAGTACTTC.

This clonotype showed up just a few times. V and J are TRBV5-1 and TRBJ2-5, with 7 nucleotides matching TRBD2. The CDR3 spans 15 residues. The V and J ends lost 0 bases and 2 bases, in that order; junction bases with no gene match: 4. The germline V gene encodes CDR1 SGHRS and CDR2 YFSETQ. CDR3 bases: TGCGCCAGCAGCTTGGGGGGGGGATTTCAAGAGACCCAGTACTTC. Its translation is CASSLGGGFQETQYF.

The chain is built from TRBV6-1 and TRBJ2-2; D not resolved. Germline-derived CDR1 and CDR2 are MNHNS and SASEGT. There are 13 residues in the CDR3. Trimming shortened V by 6 bases and J by 4 bases, and 9 bases separated the two germline ends. The CDR3 is CASSLLSTGELFF. CDR3 nucleotides: TGTGCCAGCAGCCTATTGTCCACCGGGGAGCTGTTTTTT.

This clonotype was counted between two and nine times. The chain combines TRBV27 with TRBJ1-6, with TRBD1 identical over 10 bases. The length of the CDR3 is 15 residues. Germline V gene sequence: CDR1 MNHEY, CDR2 SMNVEV (reference sequence). After removal of 6 bases from V and 9 bases from J, the junction contained 8 bases not matched to a gene. As DNA, the CDR3 is TGTGCCAGCAGAGCCCTTGGGACAGGGGTTTCACCCCTCCACTTT. It codes for CASRALGTGVSPLHF.

This clonotype has more than one count but fewer than ten. J is TRBJ2-2 and V is TRBV18; a possible D gene is TRBD1 (6 bases). This CDR3 comprises 16 residues. Germline CDR1 reads KGHSH; CDR2 reads LQKENI. Trimming took off 3 bases at V and 4 bases at J, with 15 bases between the two ends. CDR3 in DNA: TGTGCCAGCTCACCCACCGACACAGGGTTCACCGGGGAGCTGTTTTTT. Its protein is CASSPTDTGFTGELFF.